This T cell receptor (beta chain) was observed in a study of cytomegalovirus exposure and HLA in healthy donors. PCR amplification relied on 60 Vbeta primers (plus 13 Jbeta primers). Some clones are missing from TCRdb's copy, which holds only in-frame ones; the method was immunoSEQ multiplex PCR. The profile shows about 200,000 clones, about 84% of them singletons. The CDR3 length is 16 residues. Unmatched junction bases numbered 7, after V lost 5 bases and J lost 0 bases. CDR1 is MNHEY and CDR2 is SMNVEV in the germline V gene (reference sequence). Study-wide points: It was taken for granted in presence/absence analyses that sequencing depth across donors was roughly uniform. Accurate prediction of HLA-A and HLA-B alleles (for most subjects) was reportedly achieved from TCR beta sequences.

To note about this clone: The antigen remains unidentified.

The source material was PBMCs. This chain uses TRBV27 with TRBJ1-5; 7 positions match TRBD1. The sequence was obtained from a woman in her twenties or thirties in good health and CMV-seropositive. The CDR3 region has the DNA TGTGCCAGCAGTGACAGGGCTGCATATAGCAATCAGCCCCAGCATTTT. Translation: CASSDRAAYSNQPQHF.